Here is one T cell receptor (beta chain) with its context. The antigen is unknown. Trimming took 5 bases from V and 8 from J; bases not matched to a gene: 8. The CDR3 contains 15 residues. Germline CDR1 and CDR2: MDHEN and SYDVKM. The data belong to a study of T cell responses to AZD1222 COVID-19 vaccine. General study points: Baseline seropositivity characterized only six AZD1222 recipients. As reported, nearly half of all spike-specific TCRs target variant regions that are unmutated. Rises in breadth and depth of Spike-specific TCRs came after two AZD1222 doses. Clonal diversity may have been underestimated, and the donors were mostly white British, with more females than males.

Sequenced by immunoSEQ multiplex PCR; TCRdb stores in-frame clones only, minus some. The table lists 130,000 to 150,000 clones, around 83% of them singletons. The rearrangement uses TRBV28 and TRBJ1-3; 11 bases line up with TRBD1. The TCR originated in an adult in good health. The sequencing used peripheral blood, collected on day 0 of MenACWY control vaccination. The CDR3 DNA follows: TGTGCCAGCAGTACCGGGACAGGGGGGATGGACACCATATATTTT. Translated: CASSTGTGGMDTIYF.